These 8 T cell receptor beta chains were all obtained from the same sample, sequenced in a study of control samples from healthy donors and cancer patients. This table comes from immunoSEQ multiplex PCR, and its TCRdb copy is limited to in-frame clones, with some not included. The sample includes 95,000 to 150,000 clones, roughly 90% of them seen just once. The sequenced material came from blood. The receptors were sampled from a woman aged 18-29 years in good health.

J is TRBJ2-7 and V is TRBV9; 9 positions match TRBD1. Germline trimming cut 2 bases from V and 1 base from J; bases unmatched to any gene: 4. Germline V gene lookup returns CDR1 SGDLS and CDR2 YYNGEE. The CDR3 has 15 residues. CDR3 sequence reads: CASSVGTGYSYEQYF. The CDR3 nucleotides are TGTGCCAGCAGCGTGGGGACAGGGTATTCCTACGAGCAGTACTTC.

V gene TRBV27 combines with J gene TRBJ2-1; TRBD1 matches 10 bases. Per germline, CDR1 MNHEY and CDR2 SMNVEV (reference sequence). The CDR3 length is 15 residues. J was trimmed by 6 bases and V by 4 bases; bases with no gene match: 6. CDR3 amino acids: CASSSRTGGFNEQFF. DNA of the CDR3: TGTGCCAGCAGTTCTCGGACAGGGGGTTTCAATGAGCAGTTCTTC.

This chain's CDR3 is CASSTGQGASDTQYF. CDR3 nucleotide sequence: TGCGCCAGCAGCACAGGACAGGGGGCGTCAGATACGCAGTATTTT. V and J are TRBV5-1 and TRBJ2-3, with 11 bases lining up with TRBD1. CDR1 is SGHRS, CDR2 YFSETQ, per germline. The V segment lost 4 bases and the J segment 4 bases; nucleotides outside the gene matches: 5. This CDR3 region has 15 residues.

The gene calls are TRBV4-3 and TRBJ2-7, with 9 nucleotides matching TRBD2. CDR1 LGHNA and CDR2 YSLEER come from the germline V gene. This CDR3 region has 15 residues. Unmatched junction bases numbered 3, after V lost 1 base and J lost 2 bases. This chain's CDR3 is CASSQGGGRAYEQYF. The CDR3 DNA is TGCGCCAGCAGCCAAGGCGGCGGGAGGGCCTACGAGCAGTACTTC.

The rearrangement uses TRBV5-1 and TRBJ2-5, with 14 bases matching TRBD2. In germline, CDR1 is SGHRS, CDR2 YFSETQ. V lost 4 bases, J lost 4 bases, and 12 bases stayed unmatched. This CDR3 contains 18 residues. The CDR3 region is CASSGPGLAGDHLETQYF. The CDR3 coding sequence is TGCGCCAGCAGCGGGCCGGGACTAGCGGGAGACCATTTAGAGACCCAGTACTTC.

The V call is TRBV19, the J call TRBJ1-2, with 11 bases matching TRBD1. Germline V gene data show CDR1 as LNHDA and CDR2 as SQIVND (reference sequence). The CDR3 is made up of 16 amino acids. J gave up 7 bases and V 4 bases, and 11 bases lay outside the gene matches. CDR3 nucleotide sequence: TGTGCCAGTAGTAGGCGTTCGGGGACAGGGGGGTCTGGCTACACCTTC. This gives the protein CASSRRSGTGGSGYTF.

This clone was seen only a few times. This chain joins TRBV6-1 and TRBJ1-2, with a weak D call TRBD1 (6 bases). V lost 2 bases and J 0 bases, leaving 13 bases between the germline ends. Germline-derived CDR1 and CDR2 are MNHNS and SASEGT. CDR3 length equals 16 residues. The CDR3 bases are TGTGCCAGCAGTGAAAGAGGCACAGGGACTAACTATGGCTACACCTTC. Encoded protein: CASSERGTGTNYGYTF.

This clone is a singleton in its sample. This chain joins TRBV24-1 and TRBJ2-2; TRBD1 might be the D (5 bases). The V and J ends lost 11 bases and 4 bases respectively, with 13 bases between them. The CDR3 extends over 13 amino acids. Germline-derived CDR1 and CDR2 are KGHDR and SFDVKD. Here the CDR3 reads CAISRGGTGELFF. The CDR3, as DNA: TGTGCCATCTCTAGGGGCGGCACCGGGGAGCTGTTTTTT.